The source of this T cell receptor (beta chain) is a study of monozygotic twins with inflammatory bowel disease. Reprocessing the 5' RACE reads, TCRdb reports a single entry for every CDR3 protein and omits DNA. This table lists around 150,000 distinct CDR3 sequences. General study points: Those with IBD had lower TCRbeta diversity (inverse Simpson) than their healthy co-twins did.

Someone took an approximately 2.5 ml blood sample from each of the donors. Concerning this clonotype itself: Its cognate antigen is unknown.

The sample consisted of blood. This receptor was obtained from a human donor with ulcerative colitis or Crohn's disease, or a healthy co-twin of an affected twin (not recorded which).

CDR3 in amino acids: CASSHDTGLGVYNEQFF. The chain recombines TRBV4-3 with TRBJ2-1; TCRdb outputs TRBD1, but without DNA this stays unchecked. Germline values: CDR1 LGHNA, CDR2 YSLEER. This CDR3 has 17 amino acids.